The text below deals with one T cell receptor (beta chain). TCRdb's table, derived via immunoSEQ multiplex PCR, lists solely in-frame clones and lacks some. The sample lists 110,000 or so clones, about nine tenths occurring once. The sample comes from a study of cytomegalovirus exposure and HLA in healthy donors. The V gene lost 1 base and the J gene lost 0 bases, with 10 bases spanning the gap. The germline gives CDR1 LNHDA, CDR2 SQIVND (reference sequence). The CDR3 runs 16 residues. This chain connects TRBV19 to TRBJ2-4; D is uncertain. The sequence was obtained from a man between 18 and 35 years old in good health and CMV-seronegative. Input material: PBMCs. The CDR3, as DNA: TGTGCCAGTAGTATAGTTTTCCAGTTAGCCAAAAACATTCAGTACTTC. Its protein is CASSIVFQLAKNIQYF.